A single sample gave rise to the 18 T cell receptor beta chains below, sequenced in a study of shared clonotypes between healthy human individuals. Here immunoSEQ multiplex PCR was the method, and the copy in TCRdb shows in-frame clones only, minus some. The table includes more than 850,000 clones, around 78% detected once. Sample: memory CD4+ T cells from PBMCs. Described subset: CD45RA-negative fraction. The receptors were gathered from a man younger than 30 in good health. Some clones in this sample may be carry-over from other donors' samples.

The chain joins TRBV5-1 to TRBJ1-2; the D is unclear. The CDR3 covers 14 residues. V lost 2 bases and J 8 bases, leaving 16 bases between the germline ends. Germline loops: CDR1 SGHRS, CDR2 YFSETQ. The CDR3 here is CASSFGPGLDGYTF. The CDR3 DNA sequence: TGCGCCAGCAGCTTTGGCCCCGGCCTTGACGGCTACACCTTC.

V usage is TRBV6-1 and J usage is TRBJ2-7; the match to TRBD1 covers 7 bases. Looked up from germline, CDR1 is MNHNS and CDR2 is SASEGT. This CDR3 is 15 amino acids long. The trim removed 4 bases at V and 0 bases at J, leaving 6 bases unmatched. The CDR3 nucleotides read TGTGCCAGCAGTGCGTACGACAGGGCCTCCTACGAGCAGTACTTC. It translates to CASSAYDRASYEQYF.

This clone has only one observation. The chain has TRBV5-8 and TRBJ1-1; weak D call: TRBD1 (5 bases). The germline V gene has CDR1 SGHTS and CDR2 YDEGEE. The CDR3 runs to 14 residues. V lost 0 bases and J 10 bases, leaving 16 bases between the germline ends. CDR3 sequence (DNA): TGTGCCAGCAGCTTGGTACCTGACAGACCGGGAGCTTTCTTT. Encoded protein: CASSLVPDRPGAFF. The complete variable domain, with remaining parts taken from reference TRBV5-8 and TRBJ1-1, reads EAGVTQSPTHLIKTRGQQATLRCSPISGHTSVYWYQQALGLGLQFLLWYDEGEERNRGNFPPRFSGRQFPNYSSELNVNALELEDSALYLCASSLVPDRPGAFFGQGTRLTVV.

V and J are TRBV6-5 and TRBJ2-2; D not certain. The V end was cut by 2 bases, the J end by 6 bases, with 13 bases between. The CDR3 is made up of 15 amino acids. Germline V gene data show CDR1 as MNHEY and CDR2 as SVGAGI. The CDR3 DNA reads as TGTGCCAGCAGTTACCCAACGTCGACCGCCGGGGAGCTGTTTTTT. Its translation: CASSYPTSTAGELFF.

As regards this clone: The same CDR3 is also encoded by other DNA sequences in this sample. The chain employs TRBV2 and TRBJ2-5; TRBD2 is a possible D gene (5 bases). Per germline, CDR1 SNHLY and CDR2 FYNNEI. Trimming shortened V by 2 bases and J by 5 bases, and 6 bases separated the two germline ends. This CDR3 is 12 amino acids long. CDR3 DNA sequence: TGTGCCAGCAGTGAAAGGAGGGAGACCCAGTACTTC. Its protein is CASSERRETQYF.

The sample holds one count of this clone. The chain joins TRBV19 to TRBJ1-2; the D gene is possibly TRBD1 (5 bases). The CDR3 sequence is 12 residues long. From germline, CDR1 is LNHDA and CDR2 SQIVND (reference sequence). V dropped 9 bases and J dropped 8 bases, with 16 bases sitting between them. The CDR3 DNA follows: TGTGCCAGCTTGAGTTCGAGGGGAGGCTACACCTTC. It specifies CASLSSRGGYTF.

V usage is TRBV7-6 and J usage is TRBJ2-2; tentative D call: TRBD2 (6 bases). The germline V gene encodes CDR1 SGHVS and CDR2 FNYEAQ. CDR3 length: 16 residues. Deletions cut 3 bases from V and 6 bases from J, with 17 bases between. The CDR3 loop reads CASSFGAGGAAGELFF. DNA for the CDR3: TGTGCCAGCAGCTTCGGAGCTGGAGGGGCGGCCGGGGAGCTGTTTTTT.

The rearrangement uses TRBV9 and TRBJ2-5, with 10 bases aligning to TRBD2. CDR3 size: 15 residues. The germline gives CDR1 SGDLS, CDR2 YYNGEE. Trimming at V came to 3 bases and at J to 5 bases, leaving 7 bases not matched to a gene. As DNA, the CDR3 is TGTGCCAGCAGCGCTTTAGCGGGAGGAAGCGAGACCCAGTACTTC. Amino acids: CASSALAGGSETQYF.

This clone was detected only once. The junction differs from germline at one of its ends, possibly a read error. The gene calls are TRBV30 and TRBJ2-1; perhaps TRBD2 as D (5 bases). The CDR3 runs 14 residues. Germline V gives CDR1 GTSNPN, CDR2 SVGIG (reference sequence). CDR3 loop: CAGSSTSSYNEQFF. In DNA form, the CDR3 reads TGTGCCGGGAGTTCGACGAGCTCCTACAATGAGCAGTTCTTC.

The chain recombines TRBV11-3 with TRBJ2-2; perhaps TRBD2 as D (6 bases). The germline V gene has CDR1 SGHNT and CDR2 YENEEA. V was trimmed by 2 bases and J by 5 bases, leaving 12 bases between them. This CDR3 is built from 15 residues. The CDR3 region has the DNA TGTGCCAGCAGCTTAAGCGGCGGAGGGACCGGGGAGCTGTTTTTT. Amino acid sequence: CASSLSGGGTGELFF. The full variable domain, in which reference TRBV11-3 and TRBJ2-2 provide the parts outside the CDR3, is EAGVVQSPRYKIIEKKQPVAFWCNPISGHNTLYWYLQNLGQGPELLIRYENEEAVDDSQLPKDRFSAERLKGVDSTLKIQPAELGDSAVYLCASSLSGGGTGELFFGEGSRLTVL.

The chain links TRBV5-1 to TRBJ2-3, with 7 bases aligning to TRBD1. The V and J ends lost 4 bases and 1 base, in that order; junction bases with no gene match: 9. Per germline, CDR1 SGHRS and CDR2 YFSETQ. This CDR3 is built from 16 residues. The CDR3 loop reads CASSPTGRRGTDTQYF. The CDR3 DNA is TGCGCCAGCAGCCCGACAGGGCGGCGGGGCACAGATACGCAGTATTTT.

The rearrangement uses TRBV19 and TRBJ2-1, with 9 bases lining up with TRBD2. Trimming took 11 bases from V and 2 from J; bases not matched to a gene: 4. Germline V gene data show CDR1 as LNHDA and CDR2 as SQIVND (reference sequence). The CDR3 totals 13 residues. Written as DNA, the CDR3 is TGTGCCGTTCGCGGGAGGGCCTACAATGAGCAGTTCTTC. It is translated as CAVRGRAYNEQFF.

V usage is TRBV5-1 and J usage is TRBJ1-4, with D possibly matching TRBD1 (6 bases). V lost 0 bases and J 5 bases, leaving 14 bases between the germline ends. The length of the CDR3 is 16 residues. Germline values: CDR1 SGHRS, CDR2 YFSETQ. CDR3 protein: CASSLGQAGPNEKLFF. The CDR3 nucleotides read TGCGCCAGCAGCTTGGGACAGGCGGGACCAAATGAAAAACTGTTTTTT.

The V and J genes are TRBV7-6 and TRBJ2-5; no definite D call. Trimming removed 4 bases from V and 10 bases from J, with 10 bases in between. Germline V CDR1 and CDR2: SGHVS, FNYEAQ. The CDR3 is made up of 11 amino acids. CDR3 residues: CASSSNSYQYF. The CDR3 bases are TGTGCCAGCAGCTCAAACAGTTACCAGTACTTC.

The V and J genes are TRBV18 and TRBJ2-2, with 7 positions matching TRBD2. After removal of 2 bases from V and 7 bases from J, the junction contained 4 bases not matched to a gene. This CDR3 region has 14 residues. Germline assignment: CDR1 KGHSH and CDR2 LQKENI. In nucleotides, the CDR3 is TGTGCCAGCTCACCAATTGCTAGCGGCGGGGAGCTGTTTTTT. Amino acid sequence: CASSPIASGGELFF.

The chain has TRBV4-1 and TRBJ2-1; D gene unclear. Between the trimmed V and J ends, which lost 1 base and 8 bases, there was a span of 18 bases. Germline loops: CDR1 MGHRA, CDR2 YSYEKL. This CDR3 region has 16 residues. The CDR3 region has the DNA TGCGCCAGCAGCCAAGCAGACGCCGGTGTGCGTGATGAGCAGTTCTTC. This translates into CASSQADAGVRDEQFF.

The rearrangement joins TRBV7-7 to TRBJ2-2, with D unresolved. The CDR3 length is 16 residues. The V gene lost 5 bases and the J gene lost 0 bases, with 13 bases spanning the gap. The V gene's germline CDR1 is SSHAT and CDR2 FNYEAQ (reference sequence). CDR3 sequence: CASSPSGTANTGELFF. In DNA form, the CDR3 reads TGTGCCAGCAGCCCCTCCGGCACAGCGAACACCGGGGAGCTGTTTTTT. Full variable domain (outside the CDR3, taken from reference TRBV7-7 and TRBJ2-2): GAGVSQSPRYKVTKRGQDVTLRCDPISSHATLYWYQQALGQGPEFLTYFNYEAQPDKSGLPSDRFSAERPEGSISTLTIQRTEQRDSAMYRCASSPSGTANTGELFFGEGSRLTVL.

This clone was seen a few times. The chain couples TRBV4-3 to TRBJ2-3, with TRBD2 matching 7 bases. J lost 2 bases, V lost 1 base, and 9 bases had no gene match. The CDR3 consists of 17 residues. Germline V gene data show CDR1 as LGHNA and CDR2 as YSLEER. The chain's CDR3 is CASSQGLPGGNTDTQYF. DNA of the CDR3: TGCGCCAGCAGCCAAGGTCTTCCGGGAGGTAACACAGATACGCAGTATTTT.